This TCR beta chain was profiled in a study of cytomegalovirus exposure and HLA in healthy donors. The donors gave bone marrow, and they were healthy. PCR primers comprised 60 Vbeta and 13 Jbeta primers. The data were produced by immunoSEQ multiplex PCR, yet TCRdb's version contains in-frame clones alone and is incomplete. The repertoire holds 100,000 to 120,000 clones, with 74% as singletons. This receptor was taken from a woman aged 40 to 50 in good health and CMV-seropositive. The sequenced sample was PBMCs.

The CDR3 is CASRHDTENSPLHF. CDR3 bases: TGTGCCAGCAGACACGACACGGAAAATTCACCCCTCCACTTT. This chain links TRBV7-9 with TRBJ1-6; D gene ambiguous. V dropped 6 bases and J dropped 7 bases, with 13 bases sitting between them. Germline loops: CDR1 SEHNR, CDR2 FQNEAQ (reference sequence). The CDR3 totals 14 residues.